What follows describes a single T cell receptor beta chain. The CDR3 has 16 residues. CDR1 and CDR2 (germline): ENHRY, SYGVKD. Unmatched junction bases numbered 4, after V lost 3 bases and J lost 0 bases. This sample was included in a study of blood T cell repertoires in COVID-19. Study context: From the United States, Italy and Spain came samples of acute and convalescent COVID-19.

How the authors handled the data: Reference gene primer amplification gave estimated nucleated cell counts. Some clones are missing from TCRdb's copy, which holds only in-frame ones; the method was immunoSEQ multiplex PCR. V and J calls and clone size come straight from that table; D and trimming were deduced from the DNA. This repertoire shows about 140,000 clones, 76% found once; its top ten account for more than 3.5%. The gene calls are TRBV10-3 and TRBJ2-7; 11 bases fit TRBD1. This TCR came from a woman older than 75 with active or convalescent COVID-19. Sequencing used peripheral blood. The CDR3 nucleotides are TGTGCCATCAGTGACCCCGGGACAGGGGGCTCCTACGAGCAGTACTTC. Its translation is CAISDPGTGGSYEQYF.